This T cell receptor beta chain was recovered during a study of shared clonotypes between healthy human individuals. Per the study methods: In the immunoSEQ data, sequences were junction-only and lacked quality scores, so filtering differed. Assay: immunoSEQ multiplex PCR; the TCRdb copy retains only in-frame clones and omits some. For V, J and clone size, that table is used; D and trimming come from the DNA. The repertoire holds some 900,000 clones, with around three quarters as singletons. Only a few counts were recorded for this clone. Its specificity is unknown. The CDR3 sequence is 15 residues long. V shed 3 bases and J shed 0 bases, with 9 bases lying between them. Germline loops: CDR1 SGDLS, CDR2 YYNGEE. Notes on the study in general: Lower generation probabilities were found for non-shared clonotypes than for those shared by all four donors.

The gene calls are TRBV9 and TRBJ2-2; D is ambiguous. The origin of this receptor is a man younger than 30 in good health. Sequencing was carried out using memory CD4+ T cells sorted from blood. Subset noted: CD45RA-negative fraction. The CDR3 DNA reads TGTGCCAGCAGCGCTGACCTTACGAACACCGGGGAGCTGTTTTTT. Translating it yields CASSADLTNTGELFF.